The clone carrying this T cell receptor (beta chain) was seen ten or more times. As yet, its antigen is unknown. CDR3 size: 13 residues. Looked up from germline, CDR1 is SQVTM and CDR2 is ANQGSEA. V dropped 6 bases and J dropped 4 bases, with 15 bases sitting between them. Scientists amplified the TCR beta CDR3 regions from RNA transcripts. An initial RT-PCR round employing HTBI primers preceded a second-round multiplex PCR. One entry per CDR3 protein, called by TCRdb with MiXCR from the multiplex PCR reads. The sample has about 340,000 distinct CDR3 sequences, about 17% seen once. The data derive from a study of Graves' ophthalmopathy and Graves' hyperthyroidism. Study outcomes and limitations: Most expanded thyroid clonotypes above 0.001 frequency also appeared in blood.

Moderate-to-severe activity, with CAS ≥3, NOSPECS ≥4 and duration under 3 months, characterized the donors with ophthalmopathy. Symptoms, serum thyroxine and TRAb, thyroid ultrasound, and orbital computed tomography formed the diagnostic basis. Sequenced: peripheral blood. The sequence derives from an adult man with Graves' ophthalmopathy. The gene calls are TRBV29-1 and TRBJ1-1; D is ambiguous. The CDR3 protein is CSVEQARATEAFF. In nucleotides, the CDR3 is TGCAGCGTGGAGCAAGCTAGGGCCACTGAAGCTTTCTTT. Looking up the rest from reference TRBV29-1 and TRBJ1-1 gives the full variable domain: SAVISQKPSRDICQRGTSLTIQCQVDSQVTMMFWYRQQPGQSLTLIATANQGSEATYESGFVIDKFPISRPNLTFSTLTVSNMSPEDSSIYLCSVEQARATEAFFGQGTRLTVV.